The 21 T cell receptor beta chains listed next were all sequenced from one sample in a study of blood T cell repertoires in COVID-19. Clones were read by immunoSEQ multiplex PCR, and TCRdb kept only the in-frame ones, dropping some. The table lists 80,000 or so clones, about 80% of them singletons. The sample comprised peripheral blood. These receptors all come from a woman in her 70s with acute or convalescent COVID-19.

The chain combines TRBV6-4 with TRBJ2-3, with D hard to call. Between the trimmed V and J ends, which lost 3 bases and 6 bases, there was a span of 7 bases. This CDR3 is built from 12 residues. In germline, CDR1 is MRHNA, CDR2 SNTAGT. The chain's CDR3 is CASSDPPDTQYF. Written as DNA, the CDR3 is TGTGCCAGCAGTGATCCCCCGGATACGCAGTATTTT.

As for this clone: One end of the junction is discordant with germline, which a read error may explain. The CDR3 sequence: CASSDTPGQGWDF. CDR3 DNA sequence: TGTGCCAGCAGTGACACTCCGGGACAGGGGTGGGATTTT. V is TRBV27 and J is TRBJ2-3, with TRBD1 matching 10 bases. The CDR3 has 13 amino acids. Per the germline V gene, CDR1 is MNHEY and CDR2 is SMNVEV (reference sequence).

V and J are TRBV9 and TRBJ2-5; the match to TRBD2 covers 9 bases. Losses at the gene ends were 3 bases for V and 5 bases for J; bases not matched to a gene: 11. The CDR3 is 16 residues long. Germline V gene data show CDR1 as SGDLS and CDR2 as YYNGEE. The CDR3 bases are TGTGCCAGCAGCGCCCTGAGCGGGGGGCTCCTGGAGACCCAGTACTTC. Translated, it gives CASSALSGGLLETQYF.

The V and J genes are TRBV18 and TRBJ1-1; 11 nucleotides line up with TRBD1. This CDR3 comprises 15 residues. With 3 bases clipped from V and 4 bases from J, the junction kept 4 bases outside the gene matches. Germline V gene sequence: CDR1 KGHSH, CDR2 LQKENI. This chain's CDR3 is CASSPDRGPRTEAFF. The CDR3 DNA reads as TGTGCCAGCTCACCGGACAGGGGGCCACGCACTGAAGCTTTCTTT.

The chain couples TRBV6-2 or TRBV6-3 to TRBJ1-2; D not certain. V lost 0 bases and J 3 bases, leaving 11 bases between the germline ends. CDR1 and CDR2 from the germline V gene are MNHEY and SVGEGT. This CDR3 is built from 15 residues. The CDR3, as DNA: TGTGCCAGCAGTTACTCGAGGGAGCTTCACTATGGCTACACCTTC. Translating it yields CASSYSRELHYGYTF.

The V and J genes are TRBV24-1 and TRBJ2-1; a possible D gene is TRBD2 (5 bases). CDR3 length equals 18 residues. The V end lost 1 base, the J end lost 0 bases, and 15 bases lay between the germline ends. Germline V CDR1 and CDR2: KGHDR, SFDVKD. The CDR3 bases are TGTGCCACCAGTGATTTCGATGCGGGTGGTACCTCCTACAATGAGCAGTTCTTC. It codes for CATSDFDAGGTSYNEQFF.

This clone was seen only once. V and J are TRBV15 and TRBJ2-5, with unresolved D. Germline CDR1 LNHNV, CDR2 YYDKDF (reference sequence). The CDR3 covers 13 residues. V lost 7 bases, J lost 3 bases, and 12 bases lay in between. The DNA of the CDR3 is TGTGCCACCACGGAGTCCAACGAAGAGACCCAGTACTTC. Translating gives CATTESNEETQYF.

In DNA form, the CDR3 reads TGTGCCAGAAGATCACCGCGGCAAATTGTTAATTCACCCCTCCACTTT. It specifies CARRSPRQIVNSPLHF. J is TRBJ1-6 and V is TRBV5-3; D ambiguous. TRBV5-3 is marked as an open reading frame, function uncertain. V gave up 5 bases and J gave up 6 bases, with 18 bases separating them. The CDR3 contains 16 residues.

This chain's CDR3 is CASSPYPGGADTQYF. CDR3 DNA sequence: TGTGCCAGCAGCCCCTACCCAGGGGGTGCAGATACGCAGTATTTT. The chain carries TRBV9 and TRBJ2-3; 7 nucleotides agree with TRBD1. The trim removed 4 bases at V and 4 bases at J, leaving 9 bases unmatched. CDR1 and CDR2 (germline): SGDLS, YYNGEE. The CDR3 length is 15 residues.

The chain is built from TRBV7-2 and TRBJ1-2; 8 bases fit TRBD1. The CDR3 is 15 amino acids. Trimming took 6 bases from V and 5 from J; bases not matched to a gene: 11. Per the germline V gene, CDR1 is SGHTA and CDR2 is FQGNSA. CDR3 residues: CASSPRTGNVYGYTF. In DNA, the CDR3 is TGTGCCAGCAGTCCCCGGACAGGGAACGTTTATGGCTACACCTTC.

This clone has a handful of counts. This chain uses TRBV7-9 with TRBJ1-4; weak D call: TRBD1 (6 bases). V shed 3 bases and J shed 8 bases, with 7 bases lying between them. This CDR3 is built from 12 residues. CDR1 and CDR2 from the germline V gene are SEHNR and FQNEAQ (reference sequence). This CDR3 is CASSFGGEKLFF. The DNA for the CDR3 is TGTGCCAGCAGCTTTGGGGGCGAAAAACTGTTTTTT.

In DNA form, the CDR3 reads TGTGCCAGCAGCCCCGGGACAGGGGATTCACCCCTCCACTTT. This codes for CASSPGTGDSPLHF. The chain carries TRBV5-6 and TRBJ1-6; 10 bases match TRBD1. J was trimmed by 8 bases and V by 4 bases; bases with no gene match: 3. Per the germline V gene, CDR1 is SGHDT and CDR2 is YYEEEE. The CDR3 sequence is 14 residues long.

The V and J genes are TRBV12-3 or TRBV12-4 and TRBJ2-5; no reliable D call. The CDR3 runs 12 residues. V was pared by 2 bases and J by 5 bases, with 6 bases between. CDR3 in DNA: TGTGCCAGCAGTTTAACAATCGAGACCCAGTACTTC. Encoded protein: CASSLTIETQYF.

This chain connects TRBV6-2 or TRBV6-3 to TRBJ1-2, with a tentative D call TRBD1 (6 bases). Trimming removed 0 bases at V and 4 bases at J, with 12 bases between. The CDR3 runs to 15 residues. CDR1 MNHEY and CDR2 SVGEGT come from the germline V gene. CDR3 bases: TGTGCCAGCAGTTACTCTCAGGGGAAATCCTATGGCTACACCTTC. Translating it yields CASSYSQGKSYGYTF.

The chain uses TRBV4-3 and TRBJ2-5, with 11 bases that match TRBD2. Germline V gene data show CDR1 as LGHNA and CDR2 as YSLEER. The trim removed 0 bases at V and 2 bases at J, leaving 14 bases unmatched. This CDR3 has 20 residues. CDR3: CASSQDLPLLAGGLQETQYF. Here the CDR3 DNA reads TGCGCCAGCAGCCAAGATCTCCCTTTATTAGCGGGGGGGTTACAAGAGACCCAGTACTTC.

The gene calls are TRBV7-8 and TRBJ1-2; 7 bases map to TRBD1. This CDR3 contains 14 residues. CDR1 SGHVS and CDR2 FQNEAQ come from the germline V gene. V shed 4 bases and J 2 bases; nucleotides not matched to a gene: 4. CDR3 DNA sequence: TGTGCCAGCAGCTCAGGGGGATCCAACTATGGCTACACCTTC. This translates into CASSSGGSNYGYTF.

CDR3 loop: CASTQWNTEAFF. The DNA of the CDR3 is TGTGCCAGCACACAGTGGAACACTGAAGCTTTCTTT. This chain connects TRBV6-5 to TRBJ1-1; D call uncertain. The V end was cut by 7 bases, the J end by 1 base, with 7 bases between. Germline V gives CDR1 MNHEY, CDR2 SVGAGI. This CDR3 is 12 amino acids long.

In DNA, the CDR3 is TGTGCCAGCAGCTTAGCCCTCACTAGGGAGCAGTATTTT. Amino acids: CASSLALTREQYF. The gene calls are TRBV7-8 and TRBJ2-3; the D gene is possibly TRBD2 (5 bases). The CDR3 is made up of 13 amino acids. Trimming removed 0 bases from V and 11 bases from J, with 12 bases in between. CDR1 and CDR2 (germline): SGHVS, FQNEAQ.

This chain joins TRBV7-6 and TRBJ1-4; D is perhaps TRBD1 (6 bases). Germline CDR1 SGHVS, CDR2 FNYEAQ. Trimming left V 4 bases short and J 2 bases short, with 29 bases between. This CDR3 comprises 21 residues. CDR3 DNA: TGTGCCAGCAGCTCTGATTGGGGGCCTGACATACGAGGGGCGACTAATGAAAAACTGTTTTTT. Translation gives CASSSDWGPDIRGATNEKLFF.

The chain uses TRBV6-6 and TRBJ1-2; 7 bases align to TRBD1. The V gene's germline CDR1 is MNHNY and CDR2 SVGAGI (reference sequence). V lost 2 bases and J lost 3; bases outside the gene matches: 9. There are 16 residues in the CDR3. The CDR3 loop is CASSYLLRDRDYGYTF. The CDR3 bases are TGTGCCAGCAGTTACCTACTCCGGGACAGAGACTATGGCTACACCTTC.

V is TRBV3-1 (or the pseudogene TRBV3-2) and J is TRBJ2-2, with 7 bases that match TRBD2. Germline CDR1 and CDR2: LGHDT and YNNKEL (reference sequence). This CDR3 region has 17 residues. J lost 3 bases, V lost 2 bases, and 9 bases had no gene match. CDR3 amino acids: CASSQLLAGYDTGELFF. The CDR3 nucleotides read TGTGCCAGCAGCCAATTATTAGCGGGTTACGACACCGGGGAGCTGTTTTTT.